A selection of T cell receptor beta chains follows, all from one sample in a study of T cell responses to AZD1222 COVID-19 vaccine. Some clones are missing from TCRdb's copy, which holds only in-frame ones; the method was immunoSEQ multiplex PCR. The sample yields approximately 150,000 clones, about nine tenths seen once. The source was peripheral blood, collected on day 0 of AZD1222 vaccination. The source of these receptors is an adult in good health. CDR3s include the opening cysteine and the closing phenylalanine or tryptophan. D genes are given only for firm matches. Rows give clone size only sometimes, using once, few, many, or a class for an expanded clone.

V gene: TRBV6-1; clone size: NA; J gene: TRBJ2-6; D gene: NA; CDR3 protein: CASSESVIRSGANVLTF; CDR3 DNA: TGTGCCAGCAGCGAATCGGTTATTAGGTCTGGGGCCAACGTCCTGACTTTC
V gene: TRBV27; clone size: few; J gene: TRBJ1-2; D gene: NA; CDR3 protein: CASSGDRNLYGYTF; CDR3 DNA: TGTGCCAGCAGTGGCGACAGAAATTTATATGGCTACACCTTC
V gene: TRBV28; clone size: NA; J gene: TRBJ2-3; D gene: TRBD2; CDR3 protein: CASSFTTSGRAAPQYF; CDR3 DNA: TGTGCCAGCAGTTTCACGACTAGCGGAAGGGCCGCCCCGCAGTATTTT
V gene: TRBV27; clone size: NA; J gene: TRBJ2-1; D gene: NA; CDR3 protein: CASTPRLGNEQFF; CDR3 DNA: TGTGCCAGCACGCCGCGGTTGGGGAATGAGCAGTTCTTC
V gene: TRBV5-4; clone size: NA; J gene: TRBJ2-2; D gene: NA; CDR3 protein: CASSVGTSNTGELFF; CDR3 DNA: TGTGCCAGCAGCGTAGGGACATCGAACACCGGGGAGCTGTTTTTT
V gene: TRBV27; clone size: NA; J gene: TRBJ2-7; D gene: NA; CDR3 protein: CASRSGGGVDEQYF; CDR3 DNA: TGTGCCAGCAGATCTGGCGGAGGCGTGGACGAGCAGTACTTC
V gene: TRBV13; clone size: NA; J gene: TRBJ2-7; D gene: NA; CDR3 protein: CASSTRTAAYEQYF; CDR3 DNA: TGTGCCAGCAGCACCCGGACGGCCGCCTACGAGCAGTACTTC
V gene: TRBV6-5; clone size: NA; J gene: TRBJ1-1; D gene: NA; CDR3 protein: CASIRYPGAEAFF; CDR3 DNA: TGTGCCAGCATTAGGTACCCGGGGGCTGAAGCTTTCTTT
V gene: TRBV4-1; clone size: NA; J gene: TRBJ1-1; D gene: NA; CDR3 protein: CASSQDGTEAFF; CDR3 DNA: TGCGCCAGCAGCCAAGACGGGACTGAAGCTTTCTTT
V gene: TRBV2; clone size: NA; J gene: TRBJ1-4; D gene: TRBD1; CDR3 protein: CASSYRDSREKLFF; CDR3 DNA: TGTGCCAGCAGCTACAGGGACAGCCGTGAAAAACTGTTTTTT
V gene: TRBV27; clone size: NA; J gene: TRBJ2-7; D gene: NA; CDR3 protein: CASSFHGQTYEQYF; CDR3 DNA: TGTGCCAGCAGTTTCCACGGACAGACCTACGAGCAGTACTTC
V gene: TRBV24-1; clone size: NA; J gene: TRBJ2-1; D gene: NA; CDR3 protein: CATSDTRRSYEQFF; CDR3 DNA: TGTGCCACCAGTGATACCCGCCGATCATATGAGCAGTTCTTC
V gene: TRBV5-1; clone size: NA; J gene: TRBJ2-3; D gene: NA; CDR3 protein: CASSSNGRTSTDTQYF; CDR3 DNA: TGCGCCAGCAGCTCCAACGGCAGGACTAGCACAGATACGCAGTATTTT
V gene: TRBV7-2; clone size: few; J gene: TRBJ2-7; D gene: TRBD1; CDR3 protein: CASSFSGTGALYEQYF; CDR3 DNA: TGTGCCAGCAGCTTTTCCGGGACAGGGGCCCTCTACGAGCAGTACTTC
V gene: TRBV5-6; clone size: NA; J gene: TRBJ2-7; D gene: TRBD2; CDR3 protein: CASSLASSGSLNEQYF; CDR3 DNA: TGTGCCAGCAGCTTGGCGTCTAGCGGGAGTCTAAACGAGCAGTACTTC
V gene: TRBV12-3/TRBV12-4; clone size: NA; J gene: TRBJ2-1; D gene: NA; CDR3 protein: CASFLYDRQFF; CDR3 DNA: TGTGCCAGCTTCCTCTACGACAGACAGTTCTTC
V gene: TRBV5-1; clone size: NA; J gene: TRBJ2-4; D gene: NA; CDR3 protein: CASSWGPNLNIQYF; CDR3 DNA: TGCGCCAGCAGCTGGGGCCCTAATTTAAACATTCAGTACTTC
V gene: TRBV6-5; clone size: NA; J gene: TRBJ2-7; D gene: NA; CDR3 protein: CASTGTYEQYF; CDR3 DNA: TGTGCCAGCACAGGAACTTACGAGCAGTACTTC
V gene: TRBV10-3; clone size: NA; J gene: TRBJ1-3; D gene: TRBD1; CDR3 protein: CAISGWAGGSGNTIYF; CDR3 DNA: TGTGCCATCAGTGGATGGGCAGGGGGCTCTGGAAACACCATATATTTT
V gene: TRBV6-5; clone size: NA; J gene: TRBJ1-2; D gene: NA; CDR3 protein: CASGDLVRATGYTF; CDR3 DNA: TGTGCCAGCGGGGATTTGGTGAGGGCGACTGGCTACACCTTC
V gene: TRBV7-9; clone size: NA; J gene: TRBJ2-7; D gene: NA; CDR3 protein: CASSLDGGRTHYEQYF; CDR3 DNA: TGTGCCAGCAGCTTAGACGGGGGTAGAACACACTACGAGCAGTACTTC
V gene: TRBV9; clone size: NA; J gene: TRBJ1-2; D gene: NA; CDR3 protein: CASSRSAVFNGYTF; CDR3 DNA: TGTGCCAGCAGCCGTAGTGCAGTTTTTAATGGCTACACCTTC
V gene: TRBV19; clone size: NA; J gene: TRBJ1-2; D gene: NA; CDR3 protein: CASTIGPNYGYTF; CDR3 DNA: TGTGCCAGTACGATAGGACCGAACTATGGCTACACCTTC
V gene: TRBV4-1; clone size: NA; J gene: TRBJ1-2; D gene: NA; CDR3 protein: CASSPTADTPRRYGYTF; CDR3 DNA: TGCGCCAGCAGCCCTACCGCGGACACCCCTAGGAGATATGGCTACACCTTC
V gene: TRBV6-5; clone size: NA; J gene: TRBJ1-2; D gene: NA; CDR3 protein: CASSKYGTGEYGYTF; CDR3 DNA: TGTGCCAGCAGTAAATACGGGACGGGGGAATATGGCTACACCTTC
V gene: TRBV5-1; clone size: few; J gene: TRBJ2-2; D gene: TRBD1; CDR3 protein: CASSLDGTATGELFF; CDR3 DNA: TGCGCCAGCAGCTTAGACGGGACAGCCACCGGGGAGCTGTTTTTT
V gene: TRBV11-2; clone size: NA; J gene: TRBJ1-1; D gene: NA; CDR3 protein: CASSPQGDGPPFEAFF; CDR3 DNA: TGTGCCAGCAGCCCCCAGGGAGACGGCCCCCCATTTGAAGCTTTCTTT
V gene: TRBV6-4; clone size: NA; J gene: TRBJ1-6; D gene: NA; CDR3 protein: CASSDSPGRNSPLHF; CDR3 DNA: TGTGCCAGCAGTGACTCCCCGGGCAGAAATTCACCCCTCCACTTT
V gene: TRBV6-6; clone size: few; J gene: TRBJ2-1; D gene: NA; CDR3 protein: CASSPTQVGYYNEQFF; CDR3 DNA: TGTGCCAGCAGCCCTACCCAGGTGGGGTACTACAATGAGCAGTTCTTC